The 20 T cell receptor beta chains below were found in one sample sequenced in a study of type 1 regulatory T cells. TCRdb recomputed calls from the reads with MiXCR, one row per CDR3 protein. The sample includes roughly 25,000 distinct CDR3 sequences, about two thirds seen only once; the top ten take about 14%. These receptors' targets are unknown. Sequencing was performed on cultured T cells, either the whole culture or a sorted T cell fraction (not recorded which). As for subset: Tr1-enriched cell product generated in vitro against host alloantigens. The receptors stem from a human donor in good health.

The chain combines TRBV20-1 with TRBJ2-3; TRBD2 matches at 11 bases. Trimming removed 3 bases from V and 2 bases from J; junction bases left unmatched: 4. The CDR3 is made up of 15 amino acids. CDR1 is DFQATT and CDR2 is SNEGSKA in the germline V gene (reference sequence). The CDR3 protein is CSARGTSGHTDTQYF. The CDR3 region has the DNA TGCAGTGCTAGGGGGACTAGCGGACACACAGATACGCAGTATTTT.

The chain carries TRBV5-1 and TRBJ2-7; TRBD2 matches 7 bases. The CDR3 runs 14 residues. The V segment lost 5 bases and the J segment 0 bases; nucleotides outside the gene matches: 5. CDR1 and CDR2 (germline): SGHRS, YFSETQ. CDR3 amino acids: CASSRGGFSYEQYF. The CDR3 nucleotides are TGCGCCAGCAGTCGCGGGGGATTCTCCTACGAGCAGTACTTC.

V is TRBV6-6 and J is TRBJ2-6, with TRBD1 identical over 9 bases. CDR1 is MNHNY, CDR2 SVGAGI, per germline (reference sequence). The CDR3 covers 18 residues. V was clipped by 2 bases and J by 0 bases; unmatched bases: 5. CDR3 DNA: TGTGCCAGCAGTTACGCCGGGACAGGGCCCTCTGGGGCCAACGTCCTGACTTTC. It encodes CASSYAGTGPSGANVLTF.

The rearrangement uses TRBV24-1 and TRBJ2-3; 8 nucleotides agree with TRBD1. V lost 9 bases, J lost 5 bases, and 6 bases stayed unmatched. This CDR3 region has 13 residues. Germline values: CDR1 KGHDR, CDR2 SFDVKD. The CDR3 nucleotides read TGTGCCACCGCGGCAGGGGGCTTAGATACGCAGTATTTT. Its protein is CATAAGGLDTQYF.

The chain recombines TRBV12-3 or TRBV12-4 with TRBJ1-2; D remains unclear. The length of the CDR3 is 12 residues. Trimming cost V 6 bases and J 2 bases, with 7 bases left between them. This CDR3 is CASSAGNYGYTF. The DNA for the CDR3 is TGTGCCAGCAGCGCGGGGAACTATGGCTACACCTTC.

The CDR3 nucleotides read TGTGCCAGCGCCCTCCTAGGCTATGGCTACACCTTC. This encodes CASALLGYGYTF. The V gene is TRBV12-3 or TRBV12-4, the J gene TRBJ1-2, with unresolved D. V was cut by 8 bases and J by 4 bases, with 11 bases left in between. CDR3 size: 12 residues.

The chain carries TRBV3-1 and TRBJ2-6; perhaps TRBD1 as D (6 bases). The CDR3 covers 15 residues. From germline, CDR1 is LGHDT and CDR2 YNNKEL (reference sequence). The ends were cut back, 8 bases at V and 0 bases at J, with 11 bases in the middle. CDR3 loop: CASSTGLSGANVLTF. The CDR3 region has the DNA TGTGCCAGCTCTACAGGGCTCTCTGGGGCCAACGTCCTGACTTTC.

This clonotype occurred once. Without the conserved terminal phenylalanine or tryptophan, this CDR3 likely stems from a read error. The chain combines TRBV4-3 with TRBJ2-1; TRBD2 aligns across 10 bases. The germline CDR1 and CDR2 sequences are LGHNA and YSLEER. The length of the CDR3 is 16 residues. V dropped 0 bases and J dropped 4; count of bases not matched to a gene: 3. CDR3 region: CASSQELAGLYNEQFS. The CDR3 DNA sequence: TGCGCCAGCAGCCAAGAACTAGCGGGGTTATACAATGAGCAGTTCTCC.

This clonotype was recorded only once. The chain combines TRBV12-3 or TRBV12-4 with TRBJ2-1; TRBD2 aligns across 12 bases. The V gene end was trimmed by 5 bases and the J gene end by 9 bases; junction bases not matched to a gene: 8. The CDR3 extends over 15 amino acids. CDR3 coding DNA: TGTGCCAGCAGTCCCCTAGCGGGGGGGTCGGGTGAGCAGTTCTTC. This gives the protein CASSPLAGGSGEQFF.

The rearrangement uses TRBV6-5 and TRBJ1-1; the D gene is possibly TRBD1 (5 bases). Per the germline V gene, CDR1 is MNHEY and CDR2 is SVGAGI. The CDR3 is 14 amino acids. With 6 bases removed from V and 6 bases from J, the gap between germline ends came to 17 bases. This chain's CDR3 is CASSPPGRRAEAFF. The DNA for the CDR3 is TGTGCCAGCAGCCCCCCGGGACGGCGAGCTGAAGCTTTCTTT.

J is TRBJ1-2 and V is TRBV20-1; maybe TRBD1 (6 bases). Germline-derived CDR1 and CDR2 are DFQATT and SNEGSKA (reference sequence). The CDR3 has 17 residues. Between the trimmed V and J ends, which lost 0 bases and 4 bases, there was a span of 21 bases. CDR3 DNA sequence: TGCAGTGCTAGAGAACATAACAGGGATCCGCGCCTCTATGGCTACACCTTC. It yields the protein CSAREHNRDPRLYGYTF.

V gene TRBV7-2 combines with J gene TRBJ2-3; TRBD2 aligns across 7 bases. The CDR3 is 16 residues long. V dropped 2 bases and J dropped 2; count of bases not matched to a gene: 7. Germline V gene lookup returns CDR1 SGHTA and CDR2 FQGNSA. The CDR3 nucleotides are TGTGCCAGCAGCTTAATGGGGGGGGGGTTCACAGATACGCAGTATTTT. The encoded protein is CASSLMGGGFTDTQYF. The variable domain in full, completed from reference TRBV7-2 and TRBJ2-3, reads GAGVSQSPSNKVTEKGKDVELRCDPISGHTALYWYRQSLGQGLEFLIYFQGNSAPDKSGLPSDRFSAERTGGSVSTLTIQRTQQEDSAVYLCASSLMGGGFTDTQYFGPGTRLTVL.

The genes are TRBV10-3 and TRBJ2-2; D possibly corresponds to TRBD2 (6 bases). V lost 6 bases and J lost 2, with 13 bases in between. Germline CDR1 and CDR2: ENHRY and SYGVKD. CDR3 length: 15 amino acids. The CDR3 nucleotides read TGTGCCATCAGAGCCGGGACTGAAAACACCGGGGAGCTGTTTTTT. This sequence encodes CAIRAGTENTGELFF.

J is TRBJ2-3 and V is TRBV5-1, with a possible D match to TRBD2 (5 bases). The germline CDR1 and CDR2 sequences are SGHRS and YFSETQ. The CDR3 is 15 residues long. Trimming cost V 2 bases and J 4 bases, with 14 bases left between them. The CDR3 DNA reads TGCGCCAGCAGCTTCCGGGATACGGTCCCAGATACGCAGTATTTT. This codes for CASSFRDTVPDTQYF.

The J gene is TRBJ1-2, the V gene TRBV5-1; 8 bases align to TRBD1. The CDR3 runs 14 residues. Germline CDR1 and CDR2: SGHRS and YFSETQ. V lost 4 bases and J lost 0; bases outside the gene matches: 2. The CDR3 nucleotides read TGCGCCAGCAGCAAGGACAGGGCTAACTATGGCTACACCTTC. Its protein product is CASSKDRANYGYTF.

V usage is TRBV7-9 and J usage is TRBJ1-1; D remains ambiguous. Trimming took 5 bases from V and 1 from J, leaving 11 bases between them. The CDR3 has 14 residues. Germline lookup yields CDR1 SEHNR and CDR2 FQNEAQ (reference sequence). The CDR3 here is CASSRGRGNTEAFF. CDR3 nucleotides: TGTGCCAGCAGCCGAGGAAGAGGGAACACTGAAGCTTTCTTT.

Only a few counts were recorded for this clonotype. The genes are TRBV18 and TRBJ2-4; no definite D call. This CDR3 has 13 amino acids. Germline values: CDR1 KGHSH, CDR2 LQKENI. Trimming removed 1 base at V and 6 bases at J, with 7 bases between. In DNA, the CDR3 is TGTGCCAGCTCACCACTGGAACGAAACATTCAGTACTTC. The encoded protein is CASSPLERNIQYF.

This rearrangement joins TRBV23-1 to TRBJ2-5; possible D gene TRBD1, 6 bases. TRBV23-1 is annotated as an ORF whose role is uncertain. This CDR3 region has 11 residues. Deletions cut 9 bases from V and 5 bases from J, with 10 bases between. CDR3 in DNA: TGCGCCAGACAGGGATCCGAGACCCAGTACTTC. Its translation is CARQGSETQYF.

The genes are TRBV7-9 and TRBJ2-5, with TRBD2 matching over 11 bases. The CDR3 loop spans 16 amino acids. The ends lost 2 bases at V and 5 bases at J; junction bases unmatched: 7. The germline V gene has CDR1 SEHNR and CDR2 FQNEAQ (reference sequence). CDR3: CASSLSTSGVFETQYF. The CDR3 DNA reads as TGTGCCAGCAGCTTATCGACTAGCGGGGTGTTTGAGACCCAGTACTTC. Full variable domain (remainder filled in from reference TRBV7-9 and TRBJ2-5): DTGVSQNPRHKITKRGQNVTFRCDPISEHNRLYWYRQTLGQGPEFLTYFQNEAQLEKSRLLSDRFSAERPKGSFSTLEIQRTEQGDSAMYLCASSLSTSGVFETQYFGPGTRLLVL.

Only a few counts were recorded for this clonotype. CDR3 loop: CASQESQPNANEQFF. The DNA of the CDR3 is TGTGCCAGCCAAGAAAGCCAGCCCAATGCAAATGAGCAGTTCTTC. The chain uses TRBV27 and TRBJ2-1; no definite D call. Germline-derived CDR1 and CDR2 are MNHEY and SMNVEV (reference sequence). The CDR3 has 15 residues. V was shortened by 8 bases and J by 7 bases, with 21 bases between the two germline ends.